The 25 T cell receptor beta chains below come from one sample, sequenced in a study of CD8+CD57+ T cells in acquired aplastic anemia (dated by TCRdb to about 2018). TCRdb names Illumina HiSeq 2000 as the instrument used. Genomic DNA served as template for TCR beta VDJ combination and CDR3 sequence profiling. The public reads were quality trimmed at Q25 with fastp and then assembled into clones with MiXCR by TCRdb, keeping productive beta chains. Every distinct CDR3 protein forms one entry, paired with its most common genes and DNA. A total of about 190,000 distinct CDR3 sequences appear in this sample, 64% of them only once. The ten largest clones represent just over 45% of the sample. Specimen: sorted CD4+, CD8+, or CD8+CD57+ T cells (not recorded which) from PBMCs. These receptors were taken from a human donor with severe aplastic anemia or a healthy control (not recorded which).

The chain employs TRBV5-8 and TRBJ1-2; the D is unclear. This CDR3 is built from 12 residues. Trimming stripped 1 base from V and 5 bases from J, with 6 bases between. Germline V gene sequence: CDR1 SGHTS, CDR2 YDEGEE. The CDR3 region is CASSLWEYGYTF. CDR3 coding DNA: TGTGCCAGCAGCTTGTGGGAGTATGGCTACACCTTC.

V gene TRBV10-3 combines with J gene TRBJ2-7; D is undetermined. CDR1 is ENHRY and CDR2 is SYGVKD in the germline V gene. CDR3 length: 12 residues. V dropped 8 bases and J dropped 1 base, with 9 bases sitting between them. The CDR3 region is CAIRAESYEQYF. The CDR3, as DNA: TGTGCCATCCGGGCCGAATCCTACGAGCAGTACTTC.

This chain joins TRBV11-2 and TRBJ2-7; D unclear. The V end lost 1 base, the J end lost 2 bases, and 6 bases lay between the germline ends. Germline assignment: CDR1 SGHAT and CDR2 FQNNGV. The CDR3 length is 13 residues. The CDR3 DNA is TGTGCCAGCAGCTTAGCGGTTCCCTACGAGCAGTACTTC. Amino acid sequence: CASSLAVPYEQYF.

The rearrangement uses TRBV5-1 and TRBJ2-7; perhaps TRBD2 as D (5 bases). Trimming stripped 3 bases from V and 4 bases from J, with 20 bases between. CDR3 length: 16 amino acids. Germline CDR1 and CDR2: SGHRS and YFSETQ. CDR3: CASSSYGRGMEYEQYF. CDR3 DNA sequence: TGCGCCAGCAGCTCTTACGGACGGGGAATGGAGTACGAGCAGTACTTC.

This clonotype was seen once. This chain uses TRBV10-1 with TRBJ2-3, with TRBD1 identical over 7 bases. Per the germline V gene, CDR1 is WNHNN and CDR2 is SYGVQD (reference sequence). The CDR3 length is 16 residues. Trimming cost V 6 bases and J 0 bases; bases outside gene matches: 9. The CDR3 protein is CASSREDRPSTDTQYF. The CDR3 DNA reads TGCGCCAGCAGCCGCGAGGACAGGCCCAGCACAGATACGCAGTATTTT.

V gene TRBV20-1 combines with J gene TRBJ2-5, with D tentatively TRBD2 (5 bases). The CDR3 has 13 residues. CDR1 is DFQATT, CDR2 SNEGSKA, per germline (reference sequence). V was cut by 3 bases and J by 3 bases, with 11 bases left in between. This CDR3 reads CSARPGTKETQYF. In DNA, the CDR3 is TGCAGTGCTAGGCCGGGAACTAAAGAGACCCAGTACTTC.

This clonotype has a single count. Here the CDR3 reads CASSDFTEAFF. The CDR3 DNA reads as TGTGCCAGCAGTGACTTTACTGAAGCTTTCTTT. The gene calls are TRBV25-1 and TRBJ1-1; D call uncertain. With 3 bases removed from V and 5 bases from J, the gap between germline ends came to 4 bases. There are 11 residues in the CDR3. Germline CDR1 and CDR2: MGHDK and SYGVNS.

The V gene is TRBV7-2, the J gene TRBJ1-2; 7 bases agree with TRBD1. Trimming cost V 2 bases and J 0 bases; bases outside gene matches: 12. Germline-derived CDR1 and CDR2 are SGHTA and FQGNSA. This CDR3 contains 18 residues. The CDR3 nucleotides read TGTGCCAGCAGCTTATGGAGGACAGGCGGGCGGGCTAACTATGGCTACACCTTC. Amino acids: CASSLWRTGGRANYGYTF.

This sequence joins TRBV7-7 and TRBJ2-1; tentatively, D is TRBD2 (5 bases). This CDR3 spans 14 amino acids. Germline lookup yields CDR1 SSHAT and CDR2 FNYEAQ (reference sequence). Deletions cut 5 bases from V and 3 bases from J, with 11 bases between. The CDR3 DNA reads as TGTGCCAGCAGCCCCACCGGGGTCTACAATGAGCAGTTCTTC. Translated: CASSPTGVYNEQFF.

Only a few counts were recorded for this clonotype. The chain joins TRBV7-9 to TRBJ2-7; 9 bases are a match to TRBD1. Trimming took 1 base from V and 4 from J; bases not matched to a gene: 5. Germline loops: CDR1 SEHNR, CDR2 FQNEAQ (reference sequence). The CDR3 runs 15 residues. CDR3: CASSLGSGQGYEQYF. In nucleotides, the CDR3 is TGTGCCAGCAGCTTAGGCTCGGGACAGGGATACGAGCAGTACTTC.

The V gene is TRBV20-1, the J gene TRBJ2-3, with D unresolved. Looked up from germline, CDR1 is DFQATT and CDR2 is SNEGSKA (reference sequence). The CDR3 sequence is 12 residues long. Trimming cost V 6 bases and J 6 bases, with 13 bases left between them. CDR3: CSAPSRSDTQYF. The CDR3 nucleotides are TGCAGTGCCCCCTCACGTTCGGATACGCAGTATTTT.

The chain employs TRBV5-4 and TRBJ1-4, with D maybe TRBD1 (6 bases). The CDR3 contains 14 residues. Per germline, CDR1 SGHNT and CDR2 YYREEE (reference sequence). Trimming removed 5 bases from V and 2 bases from J, with 10 bases in between. The CDR3 bases are TGTGCCAGCAGATCAGACAGGACTAATGAAAAACTGTTTTTT. Translation: CASRSDRTNEKLFF.

The gene calls are TRBV7-9 and TRBJ2-2; 7 positions match TRBD2. Germline-derived CDR1 and CDR2 are SEHNR and FQNEAQ (reference sequence). This CDR3 contains 18 residues. Unmatched junction bases numbered 15, after V lost 2 bases and J lost 6 bases. The CDR3 reads CASSLNRGTTRGAGELFF. The DNA for the CDR3 is TGTGCCAGCAGCTTAAATCGGGGGACTACACGGGGGGCCGGGGAGCTGTTTTTT.

This clonotype showed up just a few times. The chain links TRBV7-8 to TRBJ2-5, with 7 bases aligning to TRBD1. Trimming at V came to 5 bases and at J to 2 bases, leaving 8 bases not matched to a gene. Germline-derived CDR1 and CDR2 are SGHVS and FQNEAQ. The CDR3 totals 15 residues. The CDR3 region has the DNA TGTGCCAGCAGCGAGTGGGGACAGACACAAGAGACCCAGTACTTC. It yields the protein CASSEWGQTQETQYF.

The V gene is TRBV20-1, the J gene TRBJ2-3; unclear D gene. The germline CDR1 and CDR2 sequences are DFQATT and SNEGSKA (reference sequence). The CDR3 totals 13 residues. Between the trimmed V and J ends, which lost 5 bases and 0 bases, there was a span of 9 bases. The CDR3: CSAPKTSTDTQYF. The CDR3, as DNA: TGCAGTGCTCCGAAGACTAGCACAGATACGCAGTATTTT.

The chain employs TRBV9 and TRBJ2-3, with 8 positions matching TRBD2. Germline trimming cut 4 bases from V and 6 bases from J; bases unmatched to any gene: 13. This CDR3 spans 16 amino acids. Germline loops: CDR1 SGDLS, CDR2 YYNGEE. This CDR3 is CASSLSTGLGTDTQYF. CDR3 coding DNA: TGTGCCAGCAGCCTAAGCACGGGACTAGGGACGGATACGCAGTATTTT.

The rearrangement uses TRBV7-9 and TRBJ2-3, with 9 bases that match TRBD1. Germline CDR1 SEHNR, CDR2 FQNEAQ (reference sequence). V was pared by 5 bases and J by 1 base, with 7 bases of the junction left unmatched. The CDR3 is 16 amino acids. This CDR3 reads CASSPGQGRGTDTQYF. The CDR3, as DNA: TGTGCCAGCAGCCCGGGACAGGGAAGGGGCACAGATACGCAGTATTTT.

At least ten counts were recorded for this clonotype. The chain employs TRBV19 and TRBJ2-1; 10 nucleotides agree with TRBD1. Germline assignment: CDR1 LNHDA and CDR2 SQIVND (reference sequence). J lost 3 bases, V lost 3 bases, and 2 bases had no gene match. There are 15 residues in the CDR3. CDR3 coding DNA: TGTGCCAGTAGTATCCGGACAGGGGGCTACAATGAGCAGTTCTTC. It encodes CASSIRTGGYNEQFF.

Concerning this clonotype: Its ends do not fully match the called genes, so a read error is possible. This sequence joins TRBV2 and TRBJ2-5; TRBD1 agrees at 8 bases. Per germline, CDR1 SNHLY and CDR2 FYNNEI. The CDR3 is 15 amino acids. For the CDR3, the DNA is TGTGCCACCAGTGACCAGACAGGGGCCCAAGAGACCCAGTACTTC. Translated: CATSDQTGAQETQYF.

V usage is TRBV7-6 and J usage is TRBJ2-5; D unresolved. V was pared by 6 bases and J by 1 base, with 9 bases between. This CDR3 spans 13 amino acids. The germline gives CDR1 SGHVS, CDR2 FNYEAQ. CDR3 protein: CASRRDLQETQYF. CDR3 nucleotides: TGTGCCAGCAGAAGAGACCTCCAAGAGACCCAGTACTTC.

V and J are TRBV28 and TRBJ2-7; D is perhaps TRBD1 (6 bases). The germline V gene has CDR1 MDHEN and CDR2 SYDVKM. The V gene lost 5 bases and the J gene lost 0 bases, with 11 bases spanning the gap. This CDR3 comprises 14 residues. CDR3 bases: TGTGCCAGCAGTACATGGACAGCCTCCTACGAGCAGTACTTC. Protein: CASSTWTASYEQYF. Combining the CDR3 with reference TRBV28 and TRBJ2-7 gives the whole variable domain DVKVTQSSRYLVKRTGEKVFLECVQDMDHENMFWYRQDPGLGLRLIYFSYDVKMKEKGDIPEGYSVSREKKERFSLILESASTNQTSMYLCASSTWTASYEQYFGPGTRLTVT.

In its sample, this clonotype was seen many times. This sequence joins TRBV7-9 and TRBJ2-2; D perhaps matches TRBD2 (8 bases). The CDR3 extends over 19 amino acids. Germline CDR1 is SEHNR and CDR2 is FQNEAQ (reference sequence). Trimming removed 4 bases from V and 3 bases from J, with 24 bases in between. CDR3 amino acids: CASSSDPTGPGGDTGELFF. The CDR3, as DNA: TGTGCCAGCAGCTCAGACCCGACAGGGCCCGGGGGGGACACCGGGGAGCTGTTTTTT.

The CDR3 is CASSELGARRHNEQFF. CDR3 DNA: TGTGCCAGCAGTGAATTAGGAGCGCGGCGACACAATGAGCAGTTCTTC. The chain uses TRBV25-1 and TRBJ2-1; D not resolved. The CDR3 totals 16 residues. V lost 1 base, J lost 5 bases, and 15 bases lay in between. Per the germline V gene, CDR1 is MGHDK and CDR2 is SYGVNS.

This clonotype has at least ten counts. This chain joins TRBV7-9 and TRBJ2-5; D uncertain. The CDR3 loop spans 12 amino acids. Germline lookup yields CDR1 SEHNR and CDR2 FQNEAQ (reference sequence). The V and J ends lost 3 bases and 1 base respectively, with 3 bases between them. The CDR3 region has the DNA TGTGCCAGCAGCTTGATCCAAGAGACCCAGTACTTC. The encoded protein is CASSLIQETQYF.

This rearrangement joins TRBV2 to TRBJ1-2; 9 bases line up with TRBD1. This CDR3 is 16 amino acids long. Looked up from germline, CDR1 is SNHLY and CDR2 is FYNNEI. Unmatched junction bases numbered 9, after V lost 4 bases and J lost 3 bases. This CDR3 reads CASSVYLTGGDYGYTF. CDR3 in DNA: TGTGCCAGCAGTGTGTACCTGACAGGGGGTGACTATGGCTACACCTTC.